These 10 T cell receptor beta chains share one sample of origin, sequenced in a study of siplizumab effects on memory and regulatory T cells. Libraries were prepared by immunoSEQ multiplex PCR; TCRdb keeps only in-frame clonotypes and omits some of them. The table has 94,000 or so clones, about 96% seen once. The material sequenced was naive CD4+ T cells sorted from blood. Every receptor here comes from a human donor in good health.

In this sample, this clone turned up a few times. The V call is TRBV4-1, the J call TRBJ1-2, with D possibly matching TRBD1 (6 bases). Trimming left V 2 bases short and J 6 bases short, with 13 bases between. Germline loops: CDR1 MGHRA, CDR2 YSYEKL. The CDR3 totals 14 residues. CDR3 coding DNA: TGCGCCAGCAGCCAAAACAGGGAAAGGGATGGCTACACCTTC. Translated, it gives CASSQNRERDGYTF.

Only one count was recorded for this clone. The rearrangement joins TRBV5-1 to TRBJ1-1; D ambiguous. This CDR3 is 13 amino acids long. The germline V gene encodes CDR1 SGHRS and CDR2 YFSETQ. V lost 4 bases, J lost 3 bases, and 10 bases lay in between. CDR3 DNA sequence: TGCGCCAGCAGCCCCACGGGCCACACTGAAGCTTTCTTT. As protein: CASSPTGHTEAFF.

This rearrangement joins TRBV11-3 to TRBJ2-6, with 7 bases fitting TRBD1. V lost 5 bases and J lost 0; bases outside the gene matches: 1. The CDR3 totals 15 residues. CDR1 SGHNT and CDR2 YENEEA come from the germline V gene. CDR3 nucleotide sequence: TGTGCCAGCAGCCCAGGGGGCTCTGGGGCCAACGTCCTGACTTTC. This codes for CASSPGGSGANVLTF.

V usage is TRBV7-9 and J usage is TRBJ1-6; possibly TRBD1 for D (5 bases). This CDR3 has 15 residues. Germline V lookup: CDR1 SEHNR, CDR2 FQNEAQ (reference sequence). Deletions cut 1 base from V and 7 bases from J, with 11 bases between. The CDR3 region has the DNA TGTGCCAGCAGCTTAGGGGGCCCGGAGAATTCACCCCTCCACTTT. Protein sequence: CASSLGGPENSPLHF.

The gene calls are TRBV29-1 and TRBJ1-1; D is uncertain. The CDR3 is 14 amino acids. Per germline, CDR1 SQVTM and CDR2 ANQGSEA. The V end was cut by 7 bases, the J end by 5 bases, with 20 bases between. The CDR3 region is CSAQAGPTGTEAFF. As DNA, the CDR3 is TGCAGCGCCCAAGCCGGGCCCACGGGGACTGAAGCTTTCTTT.

The CDR3 region has the DNA TGTGCCAGCAGCTGGATCGACCGGGACGACGGAGATACGCAGTATTTT. Translating gives CASSWIDRDDGDTQYF. The chain carries TRBV5-6 and TRBJ2-3, with D tentatively TRBD1 or TRBD2 (5 bases each). There are 16 residues in the CDR3. V was shortened by 3 bases and J by 5 bases, with 19 bases between the two germline ends. The germline gives CDR1 SGHDT, CDR2 YYEEEE.

This chain joins TRBV7-2 and TRBJ1-3; TRBD1 might be the D (6 bases). This CDR3 region has 17 residues. The V and J ends lost 0 bases and 0 bases respectively, with 12 bases between them. In germline, CDR1 is SGHTA, CDR2 FQGNSA. CDR3 in DNA: TGTGCCAGCAGCTTAGCGATTTGGGACAACTCTGGAAACACCATATATTTT. Its translation is CASSLAIWDNSGNTIYF.

The J gene is TRBJ1-2, the V gene TRBV18, with 8 bases matching TRBD1. V shed 6 bases, J shed 6 bases, and the junction held 9 bases outside the gene matches. Germline V gives CDR1 KGHSH, CDR2 LQKENI. This CDR3 spans 14 amino acids. The CDR3 here is CASSPALTGDGYTF. DNA of the CDR3: TGTGCCAGCTCCCCGGCCTTGACAGGGGATGGCTACACCTTC.

The chain combines TRBV30 with TRBJ2-5; no clear D. In germline, CDR1 is GTSNPN, CDR2 SVGIG (reference sequence). The V gene lost 0 bases and the J gene lost 1 base, with 6 bases spanning the gap. The CDR3 has 13 amino acids. CDR3 in amino acids: CAWSVLVQETQYF. The CDR3 nucleotides read TGTGCCTGGAGTGTCCTAGTCCAAGAGACCCAGTACTTC.

V is TRBV6-4 and J is TRBJ1-2; the D is unclear. V was cut by 6 bases and J by 1 base, with 6 bases left in between. CDR1 MRHNA and CDR2 SNTAGT come from the germline V gene. The CDR3 is 12 amino acids. The CDR3 is CASSAGNYGYTF. The CDR3 DNA reads TGTGCCAGCAGCGCGGGTAACTATGGCTACACCTTC.